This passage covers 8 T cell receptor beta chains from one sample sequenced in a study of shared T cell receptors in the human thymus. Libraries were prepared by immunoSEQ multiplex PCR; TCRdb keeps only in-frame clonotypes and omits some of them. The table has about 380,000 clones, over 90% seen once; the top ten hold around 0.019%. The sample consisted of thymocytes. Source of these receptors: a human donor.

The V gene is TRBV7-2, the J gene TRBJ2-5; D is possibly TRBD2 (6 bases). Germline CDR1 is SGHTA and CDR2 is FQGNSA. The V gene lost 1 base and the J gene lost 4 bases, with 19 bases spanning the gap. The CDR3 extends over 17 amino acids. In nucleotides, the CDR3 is TGTGCCAGCAGCTTAGTGCCCCCGGGAGTTTGGGGAGAGACCCAGTACTTC. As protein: CASSLVPPGVWGETQYF.

The CDR3 DNA follows: TGTGCCAGCATTTTCCTTGGCGGGGCCGGGGAGCTGTTTTTT. Translation gives CASIFLGGAGELFF. V is TRBV6-1 and J is TRBJ2-2, with D possibly TRBD2 on 6 matching bases. The CDR3 consists of 14 residues. Between the trimmed V and J ends, which lost 7 bases and 6 bases, there was a span of 15 bases. The germline gives CDR1 MNHNS, CDR2 SASEGT.

In DNA, the CDR3 is TGCGCCAGCAGTGGGGACAGTTACTACGAGCAGTACTTC. This encodes CASSGDSYYEQYF. This sequence joins TRBV4-1 and TRBJ2-7; TRBD1 matches 7 bases. Germline trimming cut 6 bases from V and 3 bases from J; bases unmatched to any gene: 5. This CDR3 spans 13 amino acids. CDR1 is MGHRA, CDR2 YSYEKL, per germline.

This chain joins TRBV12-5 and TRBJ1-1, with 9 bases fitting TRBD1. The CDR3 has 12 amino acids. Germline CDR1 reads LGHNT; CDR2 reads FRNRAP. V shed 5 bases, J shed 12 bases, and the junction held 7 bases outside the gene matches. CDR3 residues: CASGPGQGLPFF. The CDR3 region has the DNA TGTGCTAGTGGTCCGGGACAGGGATTGCCTTTCTTT.

CDR3 region: CASSVGAGGSPDTQYF. In DNA, the CDR3 is TGTGCCAGCAGCGTGGGTGCGGGAGGATCCCCAGATACGCAGTATTTT. V and J are TRBV9 and TRBJ2-3; 8 bases align to TRBD2. Trimming removed 2 bases from V and 4 bases from J; junction bases left unmatched: 9. Germline V gene sequence: CDR1 SGDLS, CDR2 YYNGEE. The CDR3 loop spans 16 amino acids.

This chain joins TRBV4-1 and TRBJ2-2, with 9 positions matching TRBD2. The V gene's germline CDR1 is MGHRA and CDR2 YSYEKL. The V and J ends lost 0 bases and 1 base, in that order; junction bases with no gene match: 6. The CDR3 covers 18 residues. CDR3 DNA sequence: TGCGCCAGCAGCCAAGATCGGGGTAGCGGGGGGAACACCGGGGAGCTGTTTTTT. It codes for CASSQDRGSGGNTGELFF.

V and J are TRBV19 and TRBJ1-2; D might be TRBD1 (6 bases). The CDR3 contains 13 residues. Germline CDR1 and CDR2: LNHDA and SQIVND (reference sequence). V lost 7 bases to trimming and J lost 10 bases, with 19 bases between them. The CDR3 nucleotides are TGTGCCAGTACAAAGACAGGAACCCTTTCCTACACCTTC. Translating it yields CASTKTGTLSYTF.

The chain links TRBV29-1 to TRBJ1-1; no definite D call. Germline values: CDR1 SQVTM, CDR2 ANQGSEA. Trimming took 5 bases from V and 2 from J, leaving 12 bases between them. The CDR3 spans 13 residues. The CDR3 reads CSVTRTGNTEAFF. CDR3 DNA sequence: TGCAGCGTTACCCGGACGGGAAACACTGAAGCTTTCTTT. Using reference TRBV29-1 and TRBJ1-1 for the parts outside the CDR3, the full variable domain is SAVISQKPSRDICQRGTSLTIQCQVDSQVTMMFWYRQQPGQSLTLIATANQGSEATYESGFVIDKFPISRPNLTFSTLTVSNMSPEDSSIYLCSVTRTGNTEAFFGQGTRLTVV.